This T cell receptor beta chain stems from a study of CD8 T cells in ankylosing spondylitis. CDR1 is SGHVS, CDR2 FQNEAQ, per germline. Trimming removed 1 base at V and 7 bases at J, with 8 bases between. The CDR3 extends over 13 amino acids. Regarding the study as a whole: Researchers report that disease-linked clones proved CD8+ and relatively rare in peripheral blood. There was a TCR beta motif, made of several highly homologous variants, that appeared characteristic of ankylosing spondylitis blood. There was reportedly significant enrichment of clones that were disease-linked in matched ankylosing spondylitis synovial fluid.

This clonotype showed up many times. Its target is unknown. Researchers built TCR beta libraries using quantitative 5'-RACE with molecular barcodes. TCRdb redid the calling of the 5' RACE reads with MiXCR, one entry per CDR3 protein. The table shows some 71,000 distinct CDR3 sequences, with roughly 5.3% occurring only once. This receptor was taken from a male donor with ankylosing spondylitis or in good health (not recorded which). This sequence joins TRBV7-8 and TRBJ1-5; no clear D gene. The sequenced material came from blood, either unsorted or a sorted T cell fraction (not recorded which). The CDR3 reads CASSLGPEQPQHF. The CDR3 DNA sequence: TGTGCCAGCAGCTTAGGCCCGGAACAGCCCCAGCATTTT.